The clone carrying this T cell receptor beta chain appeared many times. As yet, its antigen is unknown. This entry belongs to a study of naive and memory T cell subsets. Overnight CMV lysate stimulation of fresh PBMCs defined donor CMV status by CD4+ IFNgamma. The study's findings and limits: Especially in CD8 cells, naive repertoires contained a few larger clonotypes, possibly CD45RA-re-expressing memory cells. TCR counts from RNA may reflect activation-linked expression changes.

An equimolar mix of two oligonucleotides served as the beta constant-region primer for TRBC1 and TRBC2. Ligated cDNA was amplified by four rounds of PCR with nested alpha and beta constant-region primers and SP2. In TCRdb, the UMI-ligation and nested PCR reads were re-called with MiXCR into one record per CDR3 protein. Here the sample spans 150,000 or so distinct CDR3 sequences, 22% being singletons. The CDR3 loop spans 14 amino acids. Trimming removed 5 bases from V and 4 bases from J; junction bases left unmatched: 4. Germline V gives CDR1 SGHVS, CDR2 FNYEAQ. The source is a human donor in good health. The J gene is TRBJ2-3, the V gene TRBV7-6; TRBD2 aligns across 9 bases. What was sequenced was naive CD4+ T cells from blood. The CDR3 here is CASSASGRPDTQYF. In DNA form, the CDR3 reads TGTGCCAGCAGCGCCAGCGGGAGGCCAGATACGCAGTATTTT.